Sequencing of this T cell receptor (beta chain) was carried out in a study of blood T cell repertoires in COVID-19 (dated by TCRdb to 2018 to 2021). About the study as a whole: Collaborator samples came from the United States, Italy and Spain and covered acute and convalescent phases of COVID-19. The prospective study material was composed of cDNA or gDNA derived from T cells, B-cell-depleted T cells, or PBMCs. The dataset comprised deeply sampled blood TCRbeta repertoires from subjects exposed to, actively infected with, or recovered from COVID-19. The repertoires were made available in a free public database intended to serve as a resource for research on the immune response to SARS-CoV-2. Samples came from the ongoing ImmuneRACE study (first 160 participants) plus 1,254 subjects from 6 global collaborators. The sample metadata nearly always contained a de-identified subject ID, COVID-19 status, age in years and sex. Where HLA class I and class II types were available, the types were taken from metadata supplied by the sample provider, not from assay-based typing.

Concerning this clone itself: No antigen is known for it. No base qualities exist here, and no much larger clone lies one base off it.

TCRbeta CDR3 regions were amplified from genomic DNA by means of the immunoSEQ Assay, a bias-controlled multiplex PCR. In the authors' own workflow: Within the assay, amplification of reference gene primers was used to estimate how many nucleated cells each sample contained. To quantify the absolute abundance of each unique TCRbeta CDR3 rearrangement, sequence reads were collapsed and filtered. For each sample, productive Simpson clonality was calculated by taking the square root of Simpson's diversity index across productive rearrangements. TCRdb's version of the immuneACCESS table is confined to in-frame rearrangements and falls short of the full clone set. An unresolved V gene accounts for under half of the shortfall where checked; the remainder is of unknown origin. The V and J calls and clone size are taken from that table; D and trimming were inferred from the DNA. Here the sample has about 190,000 clones; 85% to 90% occur a single time. The ten largest clonotypes hold 0.62% of the sample.

Whole blood was collected in K2EDTA tubes by collaborating institutions according to the institutions' own protocols. For TCRbeta analysis, collaborators shipped samples as frozen whole blood, isolated PBMCs, or DNA extracted from either of those sample types. Overall study outcomes, separate from this receptor: The amount of clinical and demographic metadata varied by source and participant and was provided uncurated.

The germline V gene encodes CDR1 SNHLY and CDR2 FYNNEI. V and J lose 1 base and 2 bases, and a span of 8 bases separates them. Its CDR3 holds 14 amino acids, cysteine through phenylalanine. CDR3 DNA only is kept here, 42 bases in frame from base 1. The rearranged chain carries TRBV2 and TRBJ2-5; the D segment could be TRBD1, given 5 matching bases. Sequenced: peripheral blood. This TCR derives from a man in his fifties with acute or convalescent COVID-19. The nucleotides are TGTGCCAGCAGTGAAGGGACACGACAAGAGACCCAGTACTTC. Its protein product is CASSEGTRQETQYF.